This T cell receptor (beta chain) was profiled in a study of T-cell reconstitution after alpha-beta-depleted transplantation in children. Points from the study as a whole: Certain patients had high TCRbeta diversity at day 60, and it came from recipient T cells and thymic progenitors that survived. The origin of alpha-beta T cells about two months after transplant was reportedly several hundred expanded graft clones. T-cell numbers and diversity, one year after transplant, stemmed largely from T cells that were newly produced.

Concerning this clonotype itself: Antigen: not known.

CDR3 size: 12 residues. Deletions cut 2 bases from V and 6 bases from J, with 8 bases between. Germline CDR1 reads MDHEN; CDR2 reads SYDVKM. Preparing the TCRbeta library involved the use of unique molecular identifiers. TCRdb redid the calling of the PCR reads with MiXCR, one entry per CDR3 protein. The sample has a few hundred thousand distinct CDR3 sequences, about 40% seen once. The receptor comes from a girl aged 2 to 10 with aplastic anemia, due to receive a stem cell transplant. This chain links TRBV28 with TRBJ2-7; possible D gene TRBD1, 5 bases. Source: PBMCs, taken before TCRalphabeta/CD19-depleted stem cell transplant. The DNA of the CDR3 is TGTGCCAGCAGTTTAAAAGGGGCCGAGCAGTACTTC. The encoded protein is CASSLKGAEQYF.